A single sample is the source of the 21 T cell receptor beta chains below, sequenced in a study of T cell changes during pregnancy in multiple sclerosis. Profiling relied on immunoSEQ multiplex PCR, and the TCRdb table lists in-frame clones only, not all of them. The sample lists tens of thousands of clones; just under 95% were seen once. The material was CD8+ T cells from peripheral blood mononuclear cells, obtained after pregnancy. Receptors were obtained from a female donor with multiple sclerosis, enrolled in a pregnancy study.

The gene calls are TRBV4-1 and TRBJ2-2; D is perhaps TRBD2 (5 bases). In germline, CDR1 is MGHRA, CDR2 YSYEKL. Trimming took off 6 bases at V and 1 base at J, with 12 bases between the two ends. The CDR3 has 15 residues. The CDR3 DNA sequence: TGCGCCAGCAGTCTTGCCGGACTGAACACCGGGGAGCTGTTTTTT. Translated: CASSLAGLNTGELFF.

The genes are TRBV7-9 and TRBJ2-3; 8 nucleotides line up with TRBD1. CDR1 and CDR2 from the germline V gene are SEHNR and FQNEAQ (reference sequence). Trimming cost V 4 bases and J 0 bases; bases outside gene matches: 9. This CDR3 is 17 amino acids long. The CDR3 sequence: CASSSSGQGESTDTQYF. In nucleotides, the CDR3 is TGTGCCAGCAGCTCTTCAGGACAGGGTGAGAGCACAGATACGCAGTATTTT.

The chain couples TRBV27 to TRBJ2-7; TRBD1 matches 10 bases. Trimming removed 8 bases from V and 5 bases from J; junction bases left unmatched: 6. The germline V gene has CDR1 MNHEY and CDR2 SMNVEV (reference sequence). The CDR3 has 13 residues. This CDR3 reads CASGQGVINEQYF. The CDR3 DNA reads TGTGCCAGCGGACAGGGGGTAATCAACGAGCAGTACTTC.

This chain links TRBV7-2 with TRBJ2-5; D call uncertain. Trimming shortened V by 0 bases and J by 0 bases, and 11 bases separated the two germline ends. Germline CDR1 is SGHTA and CDR2 is FQGNSA. The CDR3 runs to 16 residues. The CDR3 here is CASSLALTDYQETQYF. In nucleotides, the CDR3 is TGTGCCAGCAGCTTAGCGTTGACCGACTACCAAGAGACCCAGTACTTC.

The rearrangement links TRBV27 to TRBJ1-1, with a weak D call TRBD1 (6 bases). This CDR3 has 17 amino acids. The V end was cut by 4 bases, the J end by 1 base, with 19 bases between. Germline CDR1 and CDR2: MNHEY and SMNVEV (reference sequence). The CDR3 DNA follows: TGTGCCAGCAGTTCCAGGGGCGCTTCTCCTTCGAACACTGAAGCTTTCTTT. It yields the protein CASSSRGASPSNTEAFF.

Only one count was recorded for this clone. One end of the junction fails to match germline, which may point to a read error. CDR3 in amino acids: CASSPITVKNSEAFF. CDR3 in DNA: TGCGCCAGCAGCCCAATAACAGTGAAGAACAGTGAAGCTTTCTTT. The V and J genes are TRBV5-1 and TRBJ1-1; no clear D gene. The CDR3 spans 15 residues. Germline V gene data show CDR1 as SGHRS and CDR2 as YFSETQ. Combining the CDR3 with reference TRBV5-1 and TRBJ1-1 gives the whole variable domain KAGVTQTPRYLIKTRGQQVTLSCSPISGHRSVSWYQQTPGQGLQFLFEYFSETQRNKGNFPGRFSGRQFSNSRSEMNVSTLELGDSALYLCASSPITVKNSEAFFGQGTRLTVV.

The gene calls are TRBV7-8 and TRBJ1-1; tentatively, D is TRBD1 (6 bases). Trimming took off 1 base at V and 0 bases at J, with 21 bases between the two ends. Germline V CDR1 and CDR2: SGHVS, FQNEAQ. The CDR3 sequence is 19 residues long. The CDR3, as DNA: TGTGCCAGCAGCTTAGGAAGCTTGATCGGGGACACGATGAACACTGAAGCTTTCTTT. The encoded protein is CASSLGSLIGDTMNTEAFF.

J is TRBJ1-1 and V is TRBV19; D might be TRBD1 (5 bases). The CDR3 is 13 residues long. The ends were cut back, 6 bases at V and 6 bases at J, with 14 bases in the middle. Looked up from germline, CDR1 is LNHDA and CDR2 is SQIVND (reference sequence). The CDR3, as DNA: TGTGCCAGTAGGTTCGCCGACAGCCCTGAAGCTTTCTTT. It codes for CASRFADSPEAFF.

This clone has a single count. The chain couples TRBV4-1 to TRBJ2-3; the D gene is possibly TRBD1 (5 bases). CDR1 MGHRA and CDR2 YSYEKL come from the germline V gene. This CDR3 comprises 15 residues. V was cut by 1 base and J by 4 bases, with 12 bases left in between. For the CDR3, the DNA is TGCGCCAGCAGCCAAGTGCAGGGTGCCGCAGATACGCAGTATTTT. This codes for CASSQVQGAADTQYF.

The rearrangement uses TRBV7-6 and TRBJ2-7, with 7 nucleotides matching TRBD1. CDR3 size: 16 residues. The ends lost 0 bases at V and 3 bases at J; junction bases unmatched: 8. Germline CDR1 SGHVS, CDR2 FNYEAQ. The CDR3 DNA reads as TGTGCCAGCAGCTTAGCGAGGGACAGTTTCTTCTACGAGCAGTACTTC. This codes for CASSLARDSFFYEQYF.

Here the CDR3 reads CASSPGGRGPDTQYF. In nucleotides, the CDR3 is TGTGCCAGCAGCCCGGGGGGCAGGGGCCCAGATACGCAGTATTTT. The V call is TRBV7-9, the J call TRBJ2-3; TRBD2 might be the D (7 bases). The germline V and J ends were trimmed by 5 bases and 4 bases, with 16 bases remaining between them. The CDR3 contains 15 residues. Germline CDR1 and CDR2: SEHNR and FQNEAQ (reference sequence).

V usage is TRBV6-5 and J usage is TRBJ2-1; 13 nucleotides match TRBD2. This CDR3 is built from 14 residues. Germline lookup yields CDR1 MNHEY and CDR2 SVGAGI. J lost 9 bases, V lost 5 bases, and 4 bases had no gene match. CDR3 residues: CASSTGTSGVEQFF. The CDR3 bases are TGTGCCAGCAGTACCGGGACTAGCGGGGTTGAGCAGTTCTTC.

The CDR3 DNA sequence: TGTGCCAGCAGCTTATTCCCCGTGAACACCGGGGAGCTGTTTTTT. It translates to CASSLFPVNTGELFF. The chain recombines TRBV11-2 with TRBJ2-2; unclear D gene. Germline assignment: CDR1 SGHAT and CDR2 FQNNGV. Deletions cut 2 bases from V and 1 base from J, with 8 bases between. The CDR3 has 15 amino acids.

This clone was counted a single time. The chain joins TRBV6-5 to TRBJ1-1; 7 bases are shared with TRBD1. Germline CDR1 is MNHEY and CDR2 is SVGAGI. The CDR3 spans 16 residues. V dropped 2 bases and J dropped 5; count of bases not matched to a gene: 11. CDR3 loop: CASSYPRGAGGTEAFF. In DNA, the CDR3 is TGTGCCAGCAGTTACCCGAGGGGGGCAGGGGGGACTGAAGCTTTCTTT.

This chain joins TRBV2 and TRBJ2-1; D is uncertain. Germline assignment: CDR1 SNHLY and CDR2 FYNNEI. This CDR3 has 12 amino acids. The V and J ends lost 7 bases and 10 bases respectively, with 14 bases between them. The CDR3 reads CASIPPYEEQFF. The CDR3 DNA reads as TGTGCCAGCATCCCTCCTTATGAGGAGCAGTTCTTC.

The chain uses TRBV28 and TRBJ2-7; TRBD2 aligns across 8 bases. J was trimmed by 5 bases and V by 6 bases; bases with no gene match: 3. Germline V CDR1 and CDR2: MDHEN, SYDVKM. This CDR3 contains 12 residues. This CDR3 is CASSPGRDEQYF. The CDR3, as DNA: TGTGCCAGCAGCCCCGGGAGGGACGAGCAGTACTTC. The full variable domain, in which reference TRBV28 and TRBJ2-7 provide the parts outside the CDR3, is DVKVTQSSRYLVKRTGEKVFLECVQDMDHENMFWYRQDPGLGLRLIYFSYDVKMKEKGDIPEGYSVSREKKERFSLILESASTNQTSMYLCASSPGRDEQYFGPGTRLTVT.

The chain uses TRBV4-2 and TRBJ2-1, with TRBD2 matching over 11 bases. J was trimmed by 4 bases and V by 4 bases; bases with no gene match: 3. Germline lookup yields CDR1 LGHNA and CDR2 YNFKEQ. There are 15 residues in the CDR3. CDR3 in amino acids: CASSRTSGQYNEQFF. For the CDR3, the DNA is TGTGCCAGCAGCCGGACTAGCGGGCAATACAATGAGCAGTTCTTC.

This chain uses TRBV4-1 with TRBJ2-2; a possible D gene is TRBD1 (6 bases). This CDR3 has 17 residues. Germline-derived CDR1 and CDR2 are MGHRA and YSYEKL. The ends were cut back, 0 bases at V and 0 bases at J, with 11 bases in the middle. CDR3 bases: TGCGCCAGCAGCCAAGATCCTGGGGGCCCGAACACCGGGGAGCTGTTTTTT. This translates into CASSQDPGGPNTGELFF.

This CDR3 reads CASSLTSNHGYTF. CDR3 nucleotides: TGTGCCAGCAGCTTAACTTCGAATCATGGCTACACCTTC. This sequence joins TRBV7-2 and TRBJ1-2; no reliable D call. V lost 2 bases to trimming and J lost 6 bases, with 10 bases between them. The CDR3 covers 13 residues. Germline V CDR1 and CDR2: SGHTA, FQGNSA.

The rearrangement uses TRBV10-3 and TRBJ2-1; 10 bases fit TRBD2. The CDR3 extends over 17 amino acids. The V gene's germline CDR1 is ENHRY and CDR2 SYGVKD. V shed 2 bases, J shed 0 bases, and the junction held 4 bases outside the gene matches. CDR3 amino acids: CAISEASSGSSYNEQFF. The CDR3 DNA reads TGTGCCATCAGTGAGGCGTCTAGCGGGAGCTCCTACAATGAGCAGTTCTTC.

This sequence joins TRBV7-6 and TRBJ2-7; 8 bases are shared with TRBD2. The CDR3 spans 15 residues. Germline trimming cut 6 bases from V and 2 bases from J; bases unmatched to any gene: 9. The germline V gene has CDR1 SGHVS and CDR2 FNYEAQ. The CDR3: CASSSSGGDAYEQYF. In DNA form, the CDR3 reads TGTGCCAGCAGTTCAAGCGGGGGCGATGCCTACGAGCAGTACTTC.